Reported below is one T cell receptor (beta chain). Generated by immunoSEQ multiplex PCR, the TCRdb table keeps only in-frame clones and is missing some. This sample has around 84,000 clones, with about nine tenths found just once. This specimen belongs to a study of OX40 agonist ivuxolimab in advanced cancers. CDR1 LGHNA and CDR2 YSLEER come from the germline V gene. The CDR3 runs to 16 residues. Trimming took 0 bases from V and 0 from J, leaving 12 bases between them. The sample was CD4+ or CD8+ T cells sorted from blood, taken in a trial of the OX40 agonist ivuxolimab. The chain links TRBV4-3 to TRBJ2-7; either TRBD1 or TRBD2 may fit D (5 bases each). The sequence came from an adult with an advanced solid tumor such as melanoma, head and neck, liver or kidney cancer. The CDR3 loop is CASSQEGTDGSYEQYF. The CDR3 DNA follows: TGCGCCAGCAGCCAAGAGGGGACGGACGGCTCCTACGAGCAGTACTTC.